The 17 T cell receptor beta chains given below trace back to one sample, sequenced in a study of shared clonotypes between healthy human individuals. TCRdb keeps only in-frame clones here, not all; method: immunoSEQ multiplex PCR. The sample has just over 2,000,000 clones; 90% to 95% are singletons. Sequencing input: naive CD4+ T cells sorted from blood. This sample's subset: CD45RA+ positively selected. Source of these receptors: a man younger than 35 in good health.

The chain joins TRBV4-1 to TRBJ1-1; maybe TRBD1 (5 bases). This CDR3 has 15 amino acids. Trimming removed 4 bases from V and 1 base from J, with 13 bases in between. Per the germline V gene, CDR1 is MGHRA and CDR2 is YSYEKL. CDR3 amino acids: CASSLRDVANTEAFF. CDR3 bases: TGCGCCAGCAGCCTCCGGGACGTGGCGAACACTGAAGCTTTCTTT.

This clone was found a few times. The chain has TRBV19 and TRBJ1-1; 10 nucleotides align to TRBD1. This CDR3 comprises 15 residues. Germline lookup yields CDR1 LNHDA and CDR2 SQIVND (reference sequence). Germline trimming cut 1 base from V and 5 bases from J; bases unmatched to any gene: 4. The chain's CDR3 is CASSIGPGQGTEAFF. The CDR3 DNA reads TGTGCCAGTAGTATAGGGCCGGGACAGGGGACTGAAGCTTTCTTT.

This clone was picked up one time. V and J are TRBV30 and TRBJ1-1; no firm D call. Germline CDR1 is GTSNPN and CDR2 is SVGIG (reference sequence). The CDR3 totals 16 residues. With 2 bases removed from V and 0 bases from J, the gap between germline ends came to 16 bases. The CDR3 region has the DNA TGTGCCTGGAGTAGGTATACACAGAACATGAACACTGAAGCTTTCTTT. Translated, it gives CAWSRYTQNMNTEAFF. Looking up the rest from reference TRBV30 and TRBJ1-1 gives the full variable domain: SQTIHQWPATLVQPVGSPLSLECTVEGTSNPNLYWYRQAAGRGLQLLFYSVGIGQISSEVPQNLSASRPQDRQFILSSKKLLLSDSGFYLCAWSRYTQNMNTEAFFGQGTRLTVV.

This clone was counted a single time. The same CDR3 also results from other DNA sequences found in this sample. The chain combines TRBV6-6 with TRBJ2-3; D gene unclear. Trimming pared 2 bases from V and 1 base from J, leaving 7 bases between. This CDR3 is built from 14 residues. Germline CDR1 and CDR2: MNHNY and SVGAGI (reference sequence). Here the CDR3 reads CASSYGGGTDTQYF. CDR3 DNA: TGTGCCAGCAGTTACGGCGGTGGCACAGATACGCAGTATTTT.

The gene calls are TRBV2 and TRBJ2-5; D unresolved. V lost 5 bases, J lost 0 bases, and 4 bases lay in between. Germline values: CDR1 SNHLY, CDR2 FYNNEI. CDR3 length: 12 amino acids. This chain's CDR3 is CASSPYQETQYF. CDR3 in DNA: TGTGCCAGCAGTCCGTACCAAGAGACCCAGTACTTC.

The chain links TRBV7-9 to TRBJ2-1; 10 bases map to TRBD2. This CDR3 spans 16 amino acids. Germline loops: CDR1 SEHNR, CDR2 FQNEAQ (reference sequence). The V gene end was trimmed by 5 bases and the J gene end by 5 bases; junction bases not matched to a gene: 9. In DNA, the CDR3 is TGTGCCAGCAGCCGAATGACTAGCGGGCCACACAATGAGCAGTTCTTC. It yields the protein CASSRMTSGPHNEQFF. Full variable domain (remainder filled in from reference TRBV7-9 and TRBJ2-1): DTGVSQNPRHKITKRGQNVTFRCDPISEHNRLYWYRQTLGQGPEFLTYFQNEAQLEKSRLLSDRFSAERPKGSFSTLEIQRTEQGDSAMYLCASSRMTSGPHNEQFFGPGTRLTVL.

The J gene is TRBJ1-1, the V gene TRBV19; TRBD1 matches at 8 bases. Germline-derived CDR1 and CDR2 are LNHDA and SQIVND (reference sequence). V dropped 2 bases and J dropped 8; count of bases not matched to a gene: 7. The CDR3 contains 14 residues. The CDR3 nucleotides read TGTGCCAGTAGTATATGGCAGGGGGCACGGGAAGCTTTCTTT. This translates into CASSIWQGAREAFF.

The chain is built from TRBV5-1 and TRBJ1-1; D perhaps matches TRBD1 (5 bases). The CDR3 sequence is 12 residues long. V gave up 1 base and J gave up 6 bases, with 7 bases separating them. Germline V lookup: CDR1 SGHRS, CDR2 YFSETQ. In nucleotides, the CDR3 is TGCGCCAGCAGCTTGCGGGGCTCTGAAGCTTTCTTT. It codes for CASSLRGSEAFF.

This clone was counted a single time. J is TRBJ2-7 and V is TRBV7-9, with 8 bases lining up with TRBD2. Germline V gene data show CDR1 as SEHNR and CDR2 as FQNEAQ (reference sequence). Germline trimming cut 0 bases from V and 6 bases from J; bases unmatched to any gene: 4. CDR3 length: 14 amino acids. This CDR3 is CASSLAEGTSEQYF. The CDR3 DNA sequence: TGTGCCAGCAGCTTAGCGGAGGGGACTAGCGAGCAGTACTTC.

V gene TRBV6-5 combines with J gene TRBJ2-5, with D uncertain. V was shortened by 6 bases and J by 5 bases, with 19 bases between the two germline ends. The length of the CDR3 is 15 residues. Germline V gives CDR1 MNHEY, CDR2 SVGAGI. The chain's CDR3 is CASSPALATLETQYF. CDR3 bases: TGTGCCAGCAGCCCCGCTCTGGCAACTCTCGAGACCCAGTACTTC.

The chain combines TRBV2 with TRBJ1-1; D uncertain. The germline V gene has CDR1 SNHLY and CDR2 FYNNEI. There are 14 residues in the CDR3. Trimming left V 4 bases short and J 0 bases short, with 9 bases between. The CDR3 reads CASSVARMNTEAFF. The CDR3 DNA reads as TGTGCCAGCAGTGTCGCCCGAATGAACACTGAAGCTTTCTTT.

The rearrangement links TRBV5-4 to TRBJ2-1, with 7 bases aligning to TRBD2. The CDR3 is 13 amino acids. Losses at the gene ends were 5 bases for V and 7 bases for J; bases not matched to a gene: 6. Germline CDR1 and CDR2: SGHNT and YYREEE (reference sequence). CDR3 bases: TGTGCCAGCAGACAAAGCGGGGTAAATGAGCAGTTCTTC. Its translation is CASRQSGVNEQFF. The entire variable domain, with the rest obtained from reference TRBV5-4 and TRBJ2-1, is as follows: ETGVTQSPTHLIKTRGQQVTLRCSSQSGHNTVSWYQQALGQGPQFIFQYYREEENGRGNFPPRFSGLQFPNYSSELNVNALELDDSALYLCASRQSGVNEQFFGPGTRLTVL.

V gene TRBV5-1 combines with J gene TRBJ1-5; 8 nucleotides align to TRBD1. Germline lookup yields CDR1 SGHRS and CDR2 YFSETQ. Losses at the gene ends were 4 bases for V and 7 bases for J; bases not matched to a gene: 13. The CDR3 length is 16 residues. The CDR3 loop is CASSGMTGDLSQPQHF. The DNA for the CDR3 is TGCGCCAGCAGCGGAATGACAGGGGACCTCAGCCAGCCCCAGCATTTT.

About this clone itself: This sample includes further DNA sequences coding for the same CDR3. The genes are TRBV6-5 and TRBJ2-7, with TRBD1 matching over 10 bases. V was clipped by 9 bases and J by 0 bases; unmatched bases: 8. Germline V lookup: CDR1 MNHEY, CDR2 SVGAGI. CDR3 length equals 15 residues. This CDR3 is CASRRGQGSSYEQYF. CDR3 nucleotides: TGTGCCAGTCGCCGGGGACAGGGGAGCTCCTACGAGCAGTACTTC.

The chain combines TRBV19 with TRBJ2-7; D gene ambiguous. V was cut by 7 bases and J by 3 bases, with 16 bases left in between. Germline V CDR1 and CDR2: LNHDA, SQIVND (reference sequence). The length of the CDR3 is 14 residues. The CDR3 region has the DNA TGTGCCAGTAAAGCTACAGTCGTCAACTACGAGCAGTACTTC. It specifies CASKATVVNYEQYF.

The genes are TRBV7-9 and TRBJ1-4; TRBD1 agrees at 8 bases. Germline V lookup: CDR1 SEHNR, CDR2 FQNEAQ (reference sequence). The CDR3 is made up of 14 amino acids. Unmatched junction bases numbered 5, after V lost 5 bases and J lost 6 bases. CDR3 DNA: TGTGCCAGCAGCCCCCCGACAGGGGATGAAAAACTGTTTTTT. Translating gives CASSPPTGDEKLFF.

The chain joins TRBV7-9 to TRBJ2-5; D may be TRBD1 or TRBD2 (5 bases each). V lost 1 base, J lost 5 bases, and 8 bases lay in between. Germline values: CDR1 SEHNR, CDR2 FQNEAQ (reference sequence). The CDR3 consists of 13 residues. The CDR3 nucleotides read TGTGCCAGCAGCTTAGTAGGGGACGAGACCCAGTACTTC. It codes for CASSLVGDETQYF. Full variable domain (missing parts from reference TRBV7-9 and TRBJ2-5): DTGVSQNPRHKITKRGQNVTFRCDPISEHNRLYWYRQTLGQGPEFLTYFQNEAQLEKSRLLSDRFSAERPKGSFSTLEIQRTEQGDSAMYLCASSLVGDETQYFGPGTRLLVL.